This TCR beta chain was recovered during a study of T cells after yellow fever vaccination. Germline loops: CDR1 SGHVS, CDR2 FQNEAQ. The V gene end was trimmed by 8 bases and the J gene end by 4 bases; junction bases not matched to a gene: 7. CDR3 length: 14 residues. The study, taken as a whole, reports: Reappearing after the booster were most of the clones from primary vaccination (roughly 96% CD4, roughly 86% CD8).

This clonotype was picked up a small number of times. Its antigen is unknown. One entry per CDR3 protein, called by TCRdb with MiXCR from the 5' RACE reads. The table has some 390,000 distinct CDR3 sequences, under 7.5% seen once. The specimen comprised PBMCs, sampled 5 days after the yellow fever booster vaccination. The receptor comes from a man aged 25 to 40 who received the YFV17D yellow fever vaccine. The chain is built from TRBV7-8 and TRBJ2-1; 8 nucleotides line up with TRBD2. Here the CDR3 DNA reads TGTGCCAGCGAGTCGGGACTAGGGTACAATGAGCAGTTCTTC. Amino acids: CASESGLGYNEQFF. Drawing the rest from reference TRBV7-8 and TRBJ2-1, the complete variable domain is GAGVSQSPRYKVAKRGQDVALRCDPISGHVSLFWYQQALGQGPEFLTYFQNEAQLDKSGLPSDRFFAERPEGSVSTLKIQRTQQEDSAVYLCASESGLGYNEQFFGPGTRLTVL.